The clone carrying this T cell receptor beta chain appeared a few times. Its target is unknown. The record originates from a study of T cell repertoires in cytomegalovirus infection. In the study overall: CMV infection plus the matching HLA type was flagged by public TCR beta signatures.

Trimming took 1 base from V and 4 from J, leaving 13 bases between them. The CDR3 is made up of 15 amino acids. Germline V lookup: CDR1 DFQATT, CDR2 SNEGSKA (reference sequence). TCRdb re-analysed the reads in MiXCR, keeping a single row per CDR3 protein. The data contain approximately 500,000 distinct CDR3 sequences, approximately 15% of them seen just once; the ten biggest clones take up roughly a quarter. Broader study findings: In two of eight donors, the top clonotype was HLA-C-restricted CMV-specific. Based on cumulative public TCR beta family frequency, carriers of CMV plus the relevant HLA were identified.

The sample taken for sequencing was CD8+ T cells from PBMCs. The source of this sequence is a human donor in good health (CMV status not recorded). Some clones in this sample may be carry-over from other donors' samples. The J gene is TRBJ2-2, the V gene TRBV20-1; TRBD2 is a possible D gene (5 bases). CDR3: CSARAGNGVTGELFF. In nucleotides, the CDR3 is TGCAGTGCTAGAGCGGGTAACGGGGTCACCGGGGAGCTGTTTTTT.